This T cell receptor (beta chain) was profiled in a study of OX40 agonist ivuxolimab in advanced cancers. General notes on the study: Ivuxolimab was a fully human IgG2 agonistic monoclonal antibody targeting the costimulatory receptor OX40 (CD134). Among the approximately 54 dose-escalation patients, around 19 had hepatocellular carcinoma, 15 melanoma, 9 renal cell carcinoma and 9 head and neck cancer. Prior anti-PD-1, anti-PD-L1 or anti-CTLA-4 therapy was permitted, and 30% to 45% of dose-escalation patients had received checkpoint inhibitors. Partial responses occurred in three dose-escalation patients: two with cutaneous melanoma and one with hepatocellular carcinoma. The purpose of peripheral TCRbeta sequencing was to test whether ivuxolimab changed TCR sequence diversity and led to clonal T-cell expansion. Intravenous ivuxolimab was administered to patients every 2 weeks at six dose levels: 0.01, 0.1, 0.3, 1.5, 3 and 10 mg/kg. The paper reports the monotherapy dose-escalation portion (N of about 51 patients) of the phase I ivuxolimab trial. The dose-escalation cohort was about 86% male with a mean age of about 54 years, ranging from roughly 20 to 80.

The trial excluded patients who had a history of autoimmune disease or who were on systemic immunosuppression. Peripheral blood for TCR sequencing was collected from all dose cohorts at baseline, on cycle 4 day 1, and on cycle 7 day 1. The samples were taken from a phase I, first-in-human, multicenter, open-label dose-escalation trial of ivuxolimab. Adults with locally advanced or metastatic head and neck squamous cell, hepatocellular, melanoma or renal cell carcinoma were enrolled in the trial. Before TCR sequencing, CD4+ T cells and CD8+ T cells from peripheral blood were sorted into separate populations. Regarding this clone: The antigen this receptor binds is unknown. No quality values exist for individual bases; no much larger clone is one base distant.

Results and caveats for the whole study, not just this receptor: After ivuxolimab, expanded clones were on average more numerous among CD8+ T cells than among CD4+ T cells. Low levels of normalized T-cell clonal expansion were also seen in some nonresponding patients. The antigen specificity of the peripheral T cells that underwent clonal expansion was not determined. At doses of 0.1 to 3.0 mg/kg, clonal expansion of both CD4+ and CD8+ T cells in blood was seen between baseline and week 6. Partial responders in the 0.1-3.0 mg/kg groups had among the lowest normalized peripheral clonal expansion, especially among CD8+ T cells.

The CDR3, from cysteine to phenylalanine, totals 15 residues. The entry retains the CDR3 DNA only, 45 bases that are in frame from base 1. V sheds 1 base and J sheds 2 bases, leaving 12 bases between their ends. As encoded in the germline V gene (reference sequence), CDR1 is SEHNR while CDR2 is FQNEAQ. Genomic DNA was isolated from the sorted cells so that the TCRbeta CDR3 region could be sequenced. TCRbeta CDR3 regions were sequenced using the immunoSEQ Assay. TCRdb carries this immuneACCESS record with in-frame sequences only. Its versions omit some clonotypes, under half of them owing to an unresolved V gene in the studies checked, with the rest unexplained. For this sample there are roughly 40,000 clones; around 83% appear just once. Roughly a sixth of the sample is taken by the ten largest.

The sequence was obtained from an adult with an advanced solid tumor such as melanoma, head and neck, liver or kidney cancer. The chain couples TRBV7-9 to TRBJ2-7; matching of 5 bases hints at TRBD1 as the D gene. The material sequenced was CD4+ or CD8+ T cells sorted from blood, taken in a trial of the OX40 agonist ivuxolimab. The DNA sequence is TGTGCCAGCAGCTTAGAGGTACAGGTCACCTACGAGCAGTACTTC. Its protein is CASSLEVQVTYEQYF.